The rows below give T cell receptor beta chains drawn from one sample of a study of T cells in localized non-small cell lung cancer. Sequenced by immunoSEQ multiplex PCR; TCRdb stores in-frame clones only, minus some. The table shows 60,000 to 85,000 clones, with roughly nine tenths occurring only once. The input for sequencing was peripheral blood, taken before any cancer treatment. These receptors came from a male donor at least 60 years old with stage III squamous cell lung carcinoma. Both conserved end residues are part of each CDR3. D genes are given only for firm matches. Size values are once, few and many counts, or a class for expanded clones, and some rows have none.

d_call	v_call	j_call	clone_size	cdr3_nt	cdr3_aa
.	TRBV7-3	TRBJ2-2	.	TGTGCCAGCAGCCGGGTCGGGGACGGGGAGCTGTTTTTT	CASSRVGDGELFF
TRBD1	TRBV10-2	TRBJ1-2	.	TGCGCCAGCAACGCCGGGACAGGGGGCTTTGGCTACACCTTC	CASNAGTGGFGYTF
TRBD1	TRBV5-1	TRBJ1-1	.	TGCGCCAGCAGCCTAGACAGGGTTGGAGCTTTCTTT	CASSLDRVGAFF
.	TRBV7-2	TRBJ2-5	once	TGTGCCAGCAGCTTAGGGGGTCGGGTTTGGGAGACCCAGTACTTC	CASSLGGRVWETQYF
.	TRBV29-1	TRBJ1-1	.	TGCAGCGTTGTGTCGGTGCACACTGAAGCTTTCTTT	CSVVSVHTEAFF
TRBD1	TRBV7-9	TRBJ2-2	.	TGTGCCAGCAGCATGGGGAAAGGGGGCGCGGGTCGGAACACCGGGGAGCTGTTTTTT	CASSMGKGGAGRNTGELFF
.	TRBV5-1	TRBJ1-5	.	TGCGCCAGCAGCTTGGAAGGGGTGGGGAATCAGCCCCAGCATTTT	CASSLEGVGNQPQHF
TRBD1	TRBV11-2	TRBJ2-2	.	TGTGCCAGCATCAAGGGGGCCAACACCGGGGAGCTGTTTTTT	CASIKGANTGELFF
.	TRBV7-2	TRBJ2-2	.	TGTGCCAGCAGCCTCGGCCGGCGCACCGGGGAGCTGTTTTTT	CASSLGRRTGELFF
.	TRBV2	TRBJ1-1	.	TGTGCCAGCAGCCTCCGGATGGACACTGAAGCTTTCTTT	CASSLRMDTEAFF
.	TRBV29-1	TRBJ1-1	.	TGCAGCGTTGGCACTGAAGCTTTCTTT	CSVGTEAFF
TRBD1	TRBV5-1	TRBJ1-2	once	TGCGCCAGCAGCTCCAGGGGGAATGGTGGCTACACCTTC	CASSSRGNGGYTF
.	TRBV7-2	TRBJ2-4	.	TGTGCCAGCAGTTATGTGGGAAGCCTAAGAAACATTCAGTACTTC	CASSYVGSLRNIQYF
TRBD1	TRBV6-5	TRBJ1-6	once	TGTGCCAGCAGTTACGGGACAGGGTTAAGCACACCCCTCCACTTT	CASSYGTGLSTPLHF
.	TRBV10-3	TRBJ1-3	.	TGTGCCATCAGTGTGGGAGCACGGGGAGTTTCTGGAAACACCATATATTTT	CAISVGARGVSGNTIYF
TRBD1	TRBV6-5	TRBJ2-3	.	TGTGCCAGCAGTTACAGGGGGCAAGGCACAGATACGCAGTATTTT	CASSYRGQGTDTQYF
TRBD2	TRBV4-2	TRBJ2-4	once	TGTGCCAGCAGCCAAACAATGAGGACTAGCGGGGGCTCCGGAGCCAAAAACATTCAGTACTTC	CASSQTMRTSGGSGAKNIQYF
.	TRBV10-3	TRBJ1-1	.	TGTGCCATCAGTGAGTCCCCCGACTTGAACACTGAAGCTTTCTTT	CAISESPDLNTEAFF
.	TRBV19	TRBJ1-1	.	TGTGCCAGTAGTTCAGGTGTAGGGCTGAACACTGAAGCTTTCTTT	CASSSGVGLNTEAFF
.	TRBV19	TRBJ1-2	.	TGTGCCTCAAATCAGGTGGGCGGTGGCTACACCTTC	CASNQVGGGYTF
.	TRBV7-8	TRBJ1-5	.	.	CASSLFGEGNQPQHF
.	TRBV28	TRBJ1-2	.	TGTGCCAGCAGTCCAGCGGGCAGCTATGGCTACACCTTC	CASSPAGSYGYTF
.	TRBV28	TRBJ1-1	.	TGTGCCAGCAGTTTATCGCAGGGGCCTTGGGAAGCTTTCTTT	CASSLSQGPWEAFF
TRBD1	TRBV6-1	TRBJ1-5	.	TGTGCCAGCAGGTTGGGACAGGCTGAAAATCAGCCCCAGCATTTT	CASRLGQAENQPQHF
.	TRBV6-5	TRBJ1-2	.	TGTGCCAGCAGTTACTCGCAGGGGTATAACTATGGCTACACCTTC	CASSYSQGYNYGYTF
.	TRBV19	TRBJ1-1	.	TGTGCCAGTAGTAGTGGTCCGAGGGGCACTGAAGCTTTCTTT	CASSSGPRGTEAFF
.	TRBV6-5	TRBJ2-4	.	TGTGCCAGCACCCGCGATACAGGGTGGACGAGCATTCAGTACTTC	CASTRDTGWTSIQYF
.	TRBV6-6	TRBJ2-1	.	TGTGCCAGCAGTTCACCGGGTTCCAATGAGCAGTTCTTC	CASSSPGSNEQFF
.	TRBV6-1	TRBJ2-1	.	TGTGCCAGCAGTCTGGACGGTGGCAATGAGCAGTTCTTC	CASSLDGGNEQFF
.	TRBV7-6	TRBJ2-3	.	TGTGCCAGCAGCCCGAGCACAGATACGCAGTATTTT	CASSPSTDTQYF
TRBD1	TRBV27	TRBJ2-1	.	TGTGCCAGCAGTGCAAGCGGGACAGGGGATTCCAATGAGCAGTTCTTC	CASSASGTGDSNEQFF
TRBD1	TRBV7-2	TRBJ2-2	.	TGTGCCAGCAGCCCACAGGGGACCGGGGAGCTGTTTTTT	CASSPQGTGELFF
TRBD1	TRBV7-8	TRBJ2-1	.	TGTGCCAGCAGTTTACAGGGGAATGAGCAGTTCTTC	CASSLQGNEQFF
.	TRBV5-4	TRBJ2-5	.	TGTGCCAGCAGCTGGGGAGGGACAGAAGAGACCCAGTACTTC	CASSWGGTEETQYF
.	TRBV19	TRBJ1-5	.	TGTGCCAGTATTGGGACCGACTATCAGCCCCAGCATTTT	CASIGTDYQPQHF
.	TRBV5-8	TRBJ2-7	.	TGTGCCAGCAGCCCGTGGAGGGACAGCTTCTACGAGCAGTACTTC	CASSPWRDSFYEQYF
.	TRBV5-4	TRBJ1-1	few	TGTGCCAGCAGTCTTGGGGGGATGACTGAAGCTTTCTTT	CASSLGGMTEAFF
TRBD1	TRBV5-4	TRBJ2-5	.	TGTGCCAGCAGCTGGCAGACAGGGGTTGGGGAGACCCAGTACTTC	CASSWQTGVGETQYF
.	TRBV6-5	TRBJ2-2	.	TGTGCCAGCAGTCGGGGCCCGAACACCGGGGAGCTGTTTTTT	CASSRGPNTGELFF
.	TRBV7-8	TRBJ1-1	.	TGTGCCAGCAGCTTAGACAGGGCCCTTGACACTGAAGCTTTCTTT	CASSLDRALDTEAFF
.	TRBV19	TRBJ2-3	.	TGTGCCAGTAGTATAGATGATACGCAGTATTTT	CASSIDDTQYF